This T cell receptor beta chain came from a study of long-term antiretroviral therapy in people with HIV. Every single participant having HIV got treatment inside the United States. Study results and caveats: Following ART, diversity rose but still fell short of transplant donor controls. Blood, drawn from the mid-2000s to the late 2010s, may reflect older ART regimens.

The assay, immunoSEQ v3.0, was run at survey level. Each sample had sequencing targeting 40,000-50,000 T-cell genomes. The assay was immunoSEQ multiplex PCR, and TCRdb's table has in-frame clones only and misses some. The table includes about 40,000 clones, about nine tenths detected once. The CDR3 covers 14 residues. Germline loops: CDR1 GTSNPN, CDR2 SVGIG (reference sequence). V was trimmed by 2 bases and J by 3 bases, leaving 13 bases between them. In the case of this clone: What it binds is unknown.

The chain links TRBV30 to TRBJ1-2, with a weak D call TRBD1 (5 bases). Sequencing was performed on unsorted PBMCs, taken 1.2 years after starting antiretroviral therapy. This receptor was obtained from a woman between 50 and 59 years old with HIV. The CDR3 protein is CAWSTTGRDYGYTF. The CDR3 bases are TGTGCCTGGAGTACCACGGGGCGGGACTATGGCTACACCTTC.